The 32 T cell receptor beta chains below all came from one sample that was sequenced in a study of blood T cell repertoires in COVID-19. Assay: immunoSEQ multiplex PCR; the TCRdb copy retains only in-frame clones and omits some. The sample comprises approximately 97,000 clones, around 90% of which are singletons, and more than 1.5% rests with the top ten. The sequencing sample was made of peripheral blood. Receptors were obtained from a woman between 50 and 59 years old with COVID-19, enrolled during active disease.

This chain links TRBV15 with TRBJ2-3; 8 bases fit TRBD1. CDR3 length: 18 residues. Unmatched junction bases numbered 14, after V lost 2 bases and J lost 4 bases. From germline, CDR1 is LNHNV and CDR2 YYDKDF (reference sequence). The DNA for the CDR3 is TGTGCCACCAGCAGACCCCGATTAGTCACAGGGGGACCAGATACGCAGTATTTT. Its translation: CATSRPRLVTGGPDTQYF.

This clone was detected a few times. The CDR3 nucleotides read TGTGCCAGCAGCAGGGACAGGGGCAATAATTCACCCCTCCACTTT. Amino acids: CASSRDRGNNSPLHF. The chain recombines TRBV2 with TRBJ1-6; the match to TRBD1 covers 10 bases. Losses at the gene ends were 6 bases for V and 5 bases for J; bases not matched to a gene: 4. This CDR3 is built from 15 residues. The germline V gene has CDR1 SNHLY and CDR2 FYNNEI.

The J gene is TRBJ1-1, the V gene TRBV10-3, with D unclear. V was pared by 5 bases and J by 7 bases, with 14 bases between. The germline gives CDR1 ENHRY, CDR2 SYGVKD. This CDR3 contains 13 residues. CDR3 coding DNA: TGTGCCATCAGTAGTCACAGAGCCAATGAAGCTTTCTTT. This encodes CAISSHRANEAFF.

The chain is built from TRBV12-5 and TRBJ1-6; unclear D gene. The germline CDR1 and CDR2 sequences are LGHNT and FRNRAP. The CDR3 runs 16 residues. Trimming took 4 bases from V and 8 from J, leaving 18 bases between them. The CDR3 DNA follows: TGTGCTAGTGGTTCCGTCCGGGTCCCTGTCCATTCACCCCTCCACTTT. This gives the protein CASGSVRVPVHSPLHF.

The CDR3 is CASSQRTGFNTGELFF. The CDR3 nucleotides are TGTGCCAGCTCACAAAGGACAGGGTTTAACACCGGGGAGCTGTTTTTT. J is TRBJ2-2 and V is TRBV18, with 8 bases aligning to TRBD1. With V trimmed by 4 bases and J by 2 bases, 6 bases remained unmatched. Germline CDR1 is KGHSH and CDR2 is LQKENI. The CDR3 consists of 16 residues.

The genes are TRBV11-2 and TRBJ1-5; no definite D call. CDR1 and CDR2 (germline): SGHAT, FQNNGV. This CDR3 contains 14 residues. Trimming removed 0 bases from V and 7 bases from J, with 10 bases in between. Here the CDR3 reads CASSLDRVGQPQHF. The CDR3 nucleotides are TGTGCCAGCAGCTTAGATCGGGTCGGCCAGCCCCAGCATTTT.

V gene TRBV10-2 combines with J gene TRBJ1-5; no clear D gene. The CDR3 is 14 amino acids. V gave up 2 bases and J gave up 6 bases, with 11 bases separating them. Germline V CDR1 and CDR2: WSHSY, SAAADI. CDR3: CASSEEGLTQPQHF. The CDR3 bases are TGCGCCAGCAGTGAGGAGGGTTTAACTCAGCCCCAGCATTTT.

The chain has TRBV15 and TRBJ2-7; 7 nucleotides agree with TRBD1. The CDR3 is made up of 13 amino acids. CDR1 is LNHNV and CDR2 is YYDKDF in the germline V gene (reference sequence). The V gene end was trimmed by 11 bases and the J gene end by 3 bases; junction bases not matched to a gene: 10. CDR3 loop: CAHQGAGGYEQYV. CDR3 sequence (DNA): TGTGCCCACCAAGGGGCAGGGGGCTACGAGCAGTACGTC.

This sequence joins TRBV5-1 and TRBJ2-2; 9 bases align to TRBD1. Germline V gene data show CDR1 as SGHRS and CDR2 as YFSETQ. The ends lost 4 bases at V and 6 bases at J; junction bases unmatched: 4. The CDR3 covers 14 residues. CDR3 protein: CASSTGGAAGELFF. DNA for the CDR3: TGCGCCAGCAGCACAGGGGGCGCGGCCGGGGAGCTGTTTTTT.

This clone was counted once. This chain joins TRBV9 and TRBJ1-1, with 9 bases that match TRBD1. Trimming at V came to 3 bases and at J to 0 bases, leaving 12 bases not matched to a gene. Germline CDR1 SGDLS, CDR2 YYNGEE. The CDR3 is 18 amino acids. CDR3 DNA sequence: TGTGCCAGCAGCGCCCGACAGGGGGGGGATATAATGAACACTGAAGCTTTCTTT. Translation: CASSARQGGDIMNTEAFF. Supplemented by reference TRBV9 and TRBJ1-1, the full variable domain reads DSGVTQTPKHLITATGQRVTLRCSPRSGDLSVYWYQQSLDQGLQFLIQYYNGEERAKGNILERFSAQQFPDLHSELNLSSLELGDSALYFCASSARQGGDIMNTEAFFGQGTRLTVV.

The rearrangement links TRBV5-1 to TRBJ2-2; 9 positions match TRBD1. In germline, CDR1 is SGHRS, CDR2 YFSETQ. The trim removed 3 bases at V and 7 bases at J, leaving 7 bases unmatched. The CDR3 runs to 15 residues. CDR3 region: CASSSGQGRVGELFF. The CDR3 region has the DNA TGCGCCAGCAGCTCTGGACAGGGGCGGGTCGGGGAGCTGTTTTTT.

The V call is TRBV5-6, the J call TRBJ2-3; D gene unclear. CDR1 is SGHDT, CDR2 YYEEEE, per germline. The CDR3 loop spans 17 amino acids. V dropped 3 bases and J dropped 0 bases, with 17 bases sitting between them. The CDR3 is CASSSRLVLLSTDTQYF. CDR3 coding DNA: TGTGCCAGCAGCTCCCGACTCGTTCTCCTTAGCACAGATACGCAGTATTTT.

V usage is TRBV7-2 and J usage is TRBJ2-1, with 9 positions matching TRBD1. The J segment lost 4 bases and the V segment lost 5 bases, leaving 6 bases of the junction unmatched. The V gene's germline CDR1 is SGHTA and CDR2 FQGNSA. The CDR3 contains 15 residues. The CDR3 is CASSPRDRAYNEQFF. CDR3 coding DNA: TGTGCCAGCAGCCCCCGGGACAGGGCTTACAATGAGCAGTTCTTC.

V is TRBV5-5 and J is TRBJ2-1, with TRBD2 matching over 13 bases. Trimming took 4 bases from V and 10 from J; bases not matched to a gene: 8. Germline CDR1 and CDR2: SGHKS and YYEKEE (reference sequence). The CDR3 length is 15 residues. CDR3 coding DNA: TGTGCCAGCAGCGGAGGGACTAGCGGGGTAATCGAGCAGTTCTTC. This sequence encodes CASSGGTSGVIEQFF. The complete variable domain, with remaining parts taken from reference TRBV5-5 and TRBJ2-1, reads DAGVTQSPTHLIKTRGQQVTLRCSPISGHKSVSWYQQVLGQGPQFIFQYYEKEERGRGNFPDRFSARQFPNYSSELNVNALLLGDSALYLCASSGGTSGVIEQFFGPGTRLTVL.

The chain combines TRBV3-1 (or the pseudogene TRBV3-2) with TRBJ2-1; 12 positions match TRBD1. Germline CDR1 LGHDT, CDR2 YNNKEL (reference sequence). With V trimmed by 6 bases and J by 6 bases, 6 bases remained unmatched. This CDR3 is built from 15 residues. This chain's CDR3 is CASRLGQGAGNEQFF. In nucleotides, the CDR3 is TGTGCCAGCAGACTGGGACAGGGGGCTGGCAATGAGCAGTTCTTC.

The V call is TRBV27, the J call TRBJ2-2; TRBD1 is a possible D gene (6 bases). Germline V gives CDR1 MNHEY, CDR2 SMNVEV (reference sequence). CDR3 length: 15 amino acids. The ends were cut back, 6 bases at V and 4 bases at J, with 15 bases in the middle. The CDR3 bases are TGTGCCAGCAGCTTGGGGTTACAGGGCACCGGGGAGCTGTTTTTT. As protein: CASSLGLQGTGELFF.

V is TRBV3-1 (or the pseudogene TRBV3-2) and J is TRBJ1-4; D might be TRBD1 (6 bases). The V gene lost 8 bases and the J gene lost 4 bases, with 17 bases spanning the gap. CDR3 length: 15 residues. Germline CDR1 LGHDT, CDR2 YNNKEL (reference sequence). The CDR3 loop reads CASSYITGLNEKLFF. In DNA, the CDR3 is TGTGCCAGCTCCTATATAACAGGGCTTAATGAAAAACTGTTTTTT.

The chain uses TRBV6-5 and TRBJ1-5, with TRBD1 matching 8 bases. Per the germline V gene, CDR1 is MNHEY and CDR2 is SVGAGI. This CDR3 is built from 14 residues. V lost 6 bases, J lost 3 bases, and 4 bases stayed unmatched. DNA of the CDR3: TGTGCCAGCAGACAACAGGGGGTCAATCAGCCCCAGCATTTT. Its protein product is CASRQQGVNQPQHF.

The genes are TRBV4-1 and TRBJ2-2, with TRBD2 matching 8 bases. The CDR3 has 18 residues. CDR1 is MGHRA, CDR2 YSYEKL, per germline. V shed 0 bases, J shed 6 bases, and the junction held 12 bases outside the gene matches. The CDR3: CASSQEVSSGGIAGELFF. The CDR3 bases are TGCGCCAGCAGCCAAGAGGTCTCGAGCGGGGGTATCGCCGGGGAGCTGTTTTTT.

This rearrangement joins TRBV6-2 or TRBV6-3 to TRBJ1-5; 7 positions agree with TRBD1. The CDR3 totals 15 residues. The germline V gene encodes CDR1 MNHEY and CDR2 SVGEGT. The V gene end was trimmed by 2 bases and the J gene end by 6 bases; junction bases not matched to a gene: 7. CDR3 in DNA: TGTGCCAGCAGTTACCCGAGGGGGCAGGGTCAGCCCCAGCATTTT. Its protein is CASSYPRGQGQPQHF.

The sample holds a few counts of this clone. This CDR3 reads CATSDIAVSEQFF. CDR3 bases: TGTGCCACCAGTGATATAGCTGTTAGTGAGCAGTTCTTC. The chain uses TRBV24-1 and TRBJ2-1; no reliable D call. Germline CDR1 reads KGHDR; CDR2 reads SFDVKD. Trimming removed 3 bases from V and 9 bases from J, with 11 bases in between. CDR3 length equals 13 residues.

DNA of the CDR3: TGTGCCAGCAGTTTGGCCTCGGGACAGCCCCAGCATTTT. Translating gives CASSLASGQPQHF. V gene TRBV28 combines with J gene TRBJ1-5; D remains unclear. The CDR3 is 13 amino acids. Germline values: CDR1 MDHEN, CDR2 SYDVKM. Trimming stripped 3 bases from V and 7 bases from J, with 10 bases between. The full variable domain, its missing parts supplied by reference TRBV28 and TRBJ1-5, is DVKVTQSSRYLVKRTGEKVFLECVQDMDHENMFWYRQDPGLGLRLIYFSYDVKMKEKGDIPEGYSVSREKKERFSLILESASTNQTSMYLCASSLASGQPQHFGDGTRLSIL.

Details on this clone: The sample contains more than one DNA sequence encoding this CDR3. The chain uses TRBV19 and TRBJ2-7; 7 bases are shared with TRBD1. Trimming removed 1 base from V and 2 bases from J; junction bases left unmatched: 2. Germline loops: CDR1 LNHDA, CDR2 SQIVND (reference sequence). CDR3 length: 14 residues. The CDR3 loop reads CASSIGQGTYEQYF. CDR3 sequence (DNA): TGTGCCAGTAGTATAGGACAGGGTACCTACGAGCAGTACTTC. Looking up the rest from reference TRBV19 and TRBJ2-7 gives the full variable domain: DGGITQSPKYLFRKEGQNVTLSCEQNLNHDAMYWYRQDPGQGLRLIYYSQIVNDFQKGDIAEGYSVSREKKESFPLTVTSAQKNPTAFYLCASSIGQGTYEQYFGPGTRLTVT.

The CDR3 nucleotides are TGTGCCAGTACCGGGGACAGGGGTTACGGCTACACCTTC. Protein: CASTGDRGYGYTF. The chain carries TRBV19 and TRBJ1-2; TRBD1 agrees at 10 bases. The J segment lost 8 bases and the V segment lost 7 bases, leaving 7 bases of the junction unmatched. CDR3 length: 13 residues. CDR1 and CDR2 (germline): LNHDA, SQIVND (reference sequence). The full variable domain, rest sourced from reference TRBV19 and TRBJ1-2, is DGGITQSPKYLFRKEGQNVTLSCEQNLNHDAMYWYRQDPGQGLRLIYYSQIVNDFQKGDIAEGYSVSREKKESFPLTVTSAQKNPTAFYLCASTGDRGYGYTFGSGTRLTVV.

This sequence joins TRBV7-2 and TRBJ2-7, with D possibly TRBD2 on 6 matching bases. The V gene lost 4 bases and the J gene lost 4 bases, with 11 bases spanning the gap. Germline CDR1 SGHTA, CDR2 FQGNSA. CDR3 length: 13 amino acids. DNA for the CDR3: TGTGCCAGCAGCTCCGGGGGTGGGTACGAGCAGTACTTC. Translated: CASSSGGGYEQYF.

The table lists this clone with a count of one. The CDR3, as DNA: TGTGCCAGCACCTTCCGACTGGGGCCCTACGAGCAGTACGTC. Residues: CASTFRLGPYEQYV. The chain has TRBV27 and TRBJ2-7; D possibly corresponds to TRBD1 (5 bases). Trimming cost V 7 bases and J 2 bases, with 15 bases left between them. The length of the CDR3 is 14 residues. The V gene's germline CDR1 is MNHEY and CDR2 SMNVEV (reference sequence).

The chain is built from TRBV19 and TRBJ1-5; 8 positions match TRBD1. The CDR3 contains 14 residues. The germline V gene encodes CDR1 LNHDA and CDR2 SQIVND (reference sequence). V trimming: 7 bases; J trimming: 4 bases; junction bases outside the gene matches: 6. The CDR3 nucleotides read TGTGCCAGTAATCCCGACAGGGGTAATCAGCCCCAGCATTTT. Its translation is CASNPDRGNQPQHF.

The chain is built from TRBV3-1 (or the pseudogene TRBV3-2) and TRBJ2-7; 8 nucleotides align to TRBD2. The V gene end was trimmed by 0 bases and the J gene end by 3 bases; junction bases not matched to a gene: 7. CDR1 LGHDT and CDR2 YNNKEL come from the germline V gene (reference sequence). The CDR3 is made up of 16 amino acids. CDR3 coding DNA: TGTGCCAGCAGCCAAGATCATCGGGGGGGGCTCTACGAGCAGTACGTC. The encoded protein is CASSQDHRGGLYEQYV.

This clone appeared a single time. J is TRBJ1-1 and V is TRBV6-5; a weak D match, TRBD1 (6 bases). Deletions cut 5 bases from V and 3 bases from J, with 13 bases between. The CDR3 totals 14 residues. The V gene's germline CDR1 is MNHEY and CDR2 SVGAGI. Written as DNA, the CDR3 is TGTGCCAGCAGTCACGAGACAGGTGACACTGAAGCTTTCTTT. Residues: CASSHETGDTEAFF.

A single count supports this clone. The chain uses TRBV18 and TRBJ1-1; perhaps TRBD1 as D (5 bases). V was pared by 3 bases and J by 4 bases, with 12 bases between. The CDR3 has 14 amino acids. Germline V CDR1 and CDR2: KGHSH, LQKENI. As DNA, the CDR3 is TGTGCCAGCTCACCGGGGGGGAGGGGCACTGAAGCTTTCTTT. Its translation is CASSPGGRGTEAFF.

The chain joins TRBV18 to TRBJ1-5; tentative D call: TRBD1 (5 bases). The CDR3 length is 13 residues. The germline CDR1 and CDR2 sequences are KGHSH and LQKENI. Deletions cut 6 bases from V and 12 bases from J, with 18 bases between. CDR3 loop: CASSQDGSGGQHF. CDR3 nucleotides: TGTGCCAGCTCCCAAGACGGGTCCGGGGGCCAGCATTTT.

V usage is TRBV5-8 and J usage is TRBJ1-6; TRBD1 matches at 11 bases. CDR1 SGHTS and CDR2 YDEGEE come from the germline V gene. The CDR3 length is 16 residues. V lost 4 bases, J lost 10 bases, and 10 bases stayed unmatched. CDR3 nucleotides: TGTGCCAGCAGCCGTCCCGGGACAGGGGGTGGATCACCCCTCCACTTT. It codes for CASSRPGTGGGSPLHF.